This is a list of T cell receptor beta chains from one sample in a study of T-cell memory formation after mild COVID-19. TCRdb used MiXCR to reprocess the 5' RACE reads, holding one entry per CDR3 protein. The sample carries about 440,000 distinct CDR3 sequences, over 15% recorded once. Sequencing input: PBMCs or a T cell subset sorted from them (not recorded which). The receptors here all came from an adult woman who had mild COVID-19 (a few samples of this study predate the infection). Cell type and time point are not known. The CDR3 runs from the conserved cysteine through the conserved F or W. Fields, in order: clone size, V gene, D gene, J gene, CDR3 protein, CDR3 DNA. A D gene is named only where the DNA matches it firmly. Size is omitted from some rows. Given values are once, few, many or a class for expanded clones.

>-|TRBV7-2|TRBD1|TRBJ1-5
CASSLMDRGGNQPQHF
TGTGCCAGCAGCTTAATGGACAGGGGTGGCAATCAGCCCCAGCATTTT
>few|TRBV5-5|-|TRBJ2-3
CASSLKGPPPDTQYF
TGTGCCAGCAGCTTGAAGGGGCCTCCTCCGGATACGCAGTATTTT
>few|TRBV7-9|-|TRBJ2-5
CASSEAGQNEETQYF
TGTGCCAGCAGCGAAGCCGGACAGAACGAAGAGACCCAGTACTTC
>-|TRBV11-3|TRBD1|TRBJ2-1
CASSTFTPGQGVKQFF
TGTGCCAGCAGCACCTTCACCCCGGGACAGGGCGTAAAGCAGTTCTTC
>-|TRBV7-2|-|TRBJ2-3
CASSLGLGDTDTQYF
TGTGCCAGCAGCTTAGGATTAGGGGACACAGATACGCAGTATTTT
>-|TRBV12-3/TRBV12-4|-|TRBJ2-3
CASSLRDGGRDTQYF
TGTGCCAGCAGTTTGAGGGACGGGGGAAGGGATACGCAGTATTTT
>few|TRBV20-1|TRBD2|TRBJ2-7
CSASGSGGTTYEQYF
TGCAGTGCTAGTGGCTCGGGAGGAACCACCTACGAGCAGTACTTC
>once|TRBV20-1|-|TRBJ2-7
CSARDMRYTYEQYF
TGCAGTGCTAGAGATATGCGGTACACCTACGAGCAGTACTTC
>few|TRBV18|-|TRBJ2-2
CASRTPGTGELFF
TGTGCCAGCCGCACGCCTGGGACCGGGGAGCTGTTTTTT
>few|TRBV5-1|-|TRBJ2-7
CASSLGQGLPEQYF
TGCGCCAGCAGCTTAGGACAGGGACTACCCGAGCAGTACTTC
>-|TRBV20-1|-|TRBJ2-5
CSARDGGKETQYF
TGCAGTGCTAGAGACGGCGGAAAAGAGACCCAGTACTTC
>once|TRBV20-1|TRBD2|TRBJ2-7
CSAFPTSGIWVSYEQYF
TGCAGTGCTTTCCCGACTAGCGGGATATGGGTTTCCTACGAGCAGTACTTC
>few|TRBV20-1|-|TRBJ2-3
CSARPLGTDTQYF
TGCAGTGCTAGGCCGCTTGGCACAGATACGCAGTATTTT
>-|TRBV2|-|TRBJ2-4
CASGYAKNIQYF
TGTGCCAGCGGGTACGCCAAAAACATTCAGTACTTC
>-|TRBV12-3/TRBV12-4|TRBD1|TRBJ1-2
CASSLQGAGGYGYTF
TGTGCCAGCAGTTTACAGGGGGCAGGTGGCTATGGCTACACCTTC
>-|TRBV2|-|TRBJ2-2
CASSEQVYTGELFF
TGTGCCAGCAGTGAGCAGGTGTACACCGGGGAGCTGTTTTTT
>once|TRBV4-1|-|TRBJ1-2
CASSQFRVGVYGYTF
TGCGCCAGCAGCCAATTCAGGGTCGGAGTCTATGGCTACACCTTC
>-|TRBV12-3/TRBV12-4|-|TRBJ1-4
CASSRDPGGEKLFF
TGTGCCAGCAGCAGGGACCCGGGCGGTGAAAAACTGTTTTTT
>-|TRBV27|TRBD2|TRBJ2-3
CASSSNRLAGIRYSTDTQYF
TGTGCCAGCAGTTCAAATCGACTAGCGGGGATCCGCTATAGCACAGATACGCAGTATTTT
>few|TRBV24-1|-|TRBJ1-4
CATSEGGTNEKLFF
TGTGCCACCAGTGAGGGGGGAACTAATGAAAAACTGTTTTTT
>many|TRBV27|-|TRBJ1-5
CASASGNSNQPQHF
TGTGCCAGCGCTTCAGGGAATAGCAATCAGCCCCAGCATTTT
>-|TRBV6-5|-|TRBJ2-5
CASSDYREETQYF
TGTGCCAGCAGTGACTACAGGGAAGAGACCCAGTACTTC
>-|TRBV7-6|TRBD1|TRBJ2-1
CASSPDRGRGAYNEQFF
TGTGCCAGCAGCCCCGACAGGGGGCGCGGAGCCTACAATGAGCAGTTCTTC
>few|TRBV7-2|-|TRBJ1-2
CASSSFNGINYGYTF
TGTGCCAGCAGCTCCTTTAACGGGATCAACTATGGCTACACCTTC
>-|TRBV5-1|TRBD2|TRBJ2-1
CASSLLGLADYNEQFF
TGCGCCAGCAGCTTGTTGGGACTAGCAGATTACAATGAGCAGTTCTTC
>few|TRBV29-1|-|TRBJ2-7
CSVLGASYEQYF
TGCAGCGTACTAGGCGCGTCCTACGAGCAGTACTTC
>-|TRBV7-9|TRBD2|TRBJ2-7
CASSLAGLAGTGEQYF
TGTGCCAGCAGCTTAGCGGGTCTAGCGGGGACGGGCGAGCAGTACTTC
>many|TRBV7-8|-|TRBJ2-1
CASSLPRMRGSYNEQFF
TGTGCCAGCAGCTTACCCCGAATGAGGGGGTCCTACAATGAGCAGTTCTTC
>few|TRBV30|-|TRBJ2-7
CAWSVGRTYEQYF
TGTGCCTGGAGTGTCGGTCGCACCTACGAGCAGTACTTC
>many|TRBV2|-|TRBJ1-1
CASSEWVHTEAFF
TGTGCCAGCAGTGAATGGGTTCACACTGAAGCTTTCTTT
>few|TRBV6-5|-|TRBJ2-7
CASSYSEGFAYEQYF
TGTGCCAGCAGTTACTCGGAGGGATTTGCCTACGAGCAGTACTTC
>few|TRBV7-9|TRBD2|TRBJ2-3
CASSLARGGRTDTQYF
TGTGCCAGCAGCTTAGCACGGGGGGGACGCACAGATACGCAGTATTTT
>-|TRBV24-1|-|TRBJ2-3
CATSDPLAATDTQYF
TGTGCCACCAGTGATCCCTTAGCGGCCACAGATACGCAGTATTTT
>few|TRBV15|-|TRBJ2-7
CATSRVGGPYEQYF
TGTGCCACCAGCAGAGTCGGGGGTCCCTACGAGCAGTACTTC
>-|TRBV24-1|-|TRBJ1-4
CATSDSDTTNEKLFF
TGTGCCACCAGTGATTCGGACACAACTAATGAAAAACTGTTTTTT
>-|TRBV27|TRBD2|TRBJ2-7
CASSLSRGANYEQYF
TGTGCCAGCAGTTTATCGCGGGGGGCCAACTACGAGCAGTACTTC
>few|TRBV5-1|-|TRBJ1-4
CASSLTAVTTNEKLFF
TGCGCCAGCAGCTTGACAGCAGTTACAACTAATGAAAAACTGTTTTTT
>-|TRBV20-1|-|TRBJ2-1
CSARDWGAGDEQFF
TGCAGTGCTAGAGATTGGGGTGCTGGGGATGAGCAGTTCTTC
>once|TRBV6-6|TRBD1|TRBJ2-7
CASRRDSGYEQYF
TGTGCCAGCAGGAGGGACAGCGGCTACGAGCAGTACTTC
>-|TRBV15|-|TRBJ2-5
CATSRENWGETQYF
TGTGCCACCAGCAGAGAGAATTGGGGGGAGACCCAGTACTTC
>-|TRBV30|TRBD2|TRBJ2-1
CAWSFSGGPYNEQFF
TGTGCCTGGAGTTTCTCGGGAGGGCCCTACAATGAGCAGTTCTTC
>-|TRBV7-6|TRBD2|TRBJ2-5
CASSSGREPLQETQYF
TGTGCCAGCAGCTCCGGGCGGGAGCCACTACAAGAGACCCAGTACTTC
>-|TRBV20-1|TRBD2|TRBJ2-1
CSARVLAGGLNEQFF
TGCAGTGCTAGAGTCTTAGCGGGAGGCCTCAATGAGCAGTTCTTC
>few|TRBV6-5|TRBD2|TRBJ2-5
CASSYSVLAGGGQETQYF
TGTGCCAGCAGTTACTCGGTCCTAGCGGGGGGAGGTCAAGAGACCCAGTACTTC
>-|TRBV5-1|-|TRBJ1-1
CASSLVGVMDTEAFF
TGCGCCAGCAGCTTGGTAGGGGTTATGGACACTGAAGCTTTCTTT
>-|TRBV12-3/TRBV12-4|TRBD1|TRBJ2-7
CASSSGQGAPRYF
TGTGCCAGCAGCTCCGGACAGGGGGCCCCGCGGTACTTC
>few|TRBV4-1|TRBD2|TRBJ2-2
CASSPVAGPPVGELFF
TGCGCCAGCAGCCCCGTAGCGGGGCCGCCCGTCGGGGAGCTGTTTTTT
>-|TRBV30|-|TRBJ2-7
CAWGQDAGVSYEQYF
TGTGCCTGGGGACAGGACGCGGGGGTGTCCTACGAGCAGTACTTC
>few|TRBV20-1|TRBD1|TRBJ1-3
CSARDGTGTGNTIYF
TGCAGTGCTAGAGATGGGACAGGTACTGGAAACACCATATATTTT
>few|TRBV24-1|TRBD2|TRBJ2-1
CATSDISGRYNEQFF
TGTGCCACCAGTGATATAAGCGGGAGATACAATGAGCAGTTCTTC
>many|TRBV6-1|TRBD1|TRBJ2-7
CASRRITGGGMAYEQYF
TGTGCCAGCAGGCGGATTACAGGGGGCGGAATGGCCTACGAGCAGTACTTC